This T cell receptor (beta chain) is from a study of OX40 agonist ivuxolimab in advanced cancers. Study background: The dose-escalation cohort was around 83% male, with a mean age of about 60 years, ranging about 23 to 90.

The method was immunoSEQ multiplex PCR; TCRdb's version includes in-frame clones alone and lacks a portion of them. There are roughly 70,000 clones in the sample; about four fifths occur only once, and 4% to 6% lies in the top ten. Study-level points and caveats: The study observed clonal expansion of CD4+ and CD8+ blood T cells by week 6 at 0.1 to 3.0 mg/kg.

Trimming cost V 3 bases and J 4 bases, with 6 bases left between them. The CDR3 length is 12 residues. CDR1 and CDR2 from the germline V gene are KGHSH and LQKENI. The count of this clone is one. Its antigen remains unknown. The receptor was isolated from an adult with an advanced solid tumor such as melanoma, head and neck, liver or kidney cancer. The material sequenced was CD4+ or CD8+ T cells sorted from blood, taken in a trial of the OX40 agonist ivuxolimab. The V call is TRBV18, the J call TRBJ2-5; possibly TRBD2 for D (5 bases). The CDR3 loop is CASSPAGETQYF. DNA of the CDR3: TGTGCCAGCTCACCGGCGGGAGAGACCCAGTACTTC.